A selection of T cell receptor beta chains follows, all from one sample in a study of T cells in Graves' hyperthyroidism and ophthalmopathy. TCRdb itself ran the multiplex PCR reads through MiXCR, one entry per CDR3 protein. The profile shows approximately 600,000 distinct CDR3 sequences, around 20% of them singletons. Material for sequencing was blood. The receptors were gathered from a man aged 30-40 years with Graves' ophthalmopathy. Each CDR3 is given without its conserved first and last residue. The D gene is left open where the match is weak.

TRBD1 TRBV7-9 ASSLLLQGQALNGYT
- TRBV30 AWTAGSGPYEQY
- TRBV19 ATYSAPGLSLSRLSTEEQY
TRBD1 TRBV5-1 ASSPSTGITEAF
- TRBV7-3 ASSQGTTSTDTQY
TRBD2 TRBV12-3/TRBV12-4 ASSPLAGGYPGELF
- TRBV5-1 ASSSSLGADLPYNEQF
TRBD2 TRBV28 ASSLSGRRNNEQF
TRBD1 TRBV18 ASSPPGGEGTEAF
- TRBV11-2 ASSDSHEQF
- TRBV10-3 AISVSAGELF
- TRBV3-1 ASSTQRNEQF
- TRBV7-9 ASSLVQGPADGYT
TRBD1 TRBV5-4 ATRGTANTEAF
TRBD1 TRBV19 ASSIVRTGDTGELF
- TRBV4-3 ASSGDPSSYNEQF
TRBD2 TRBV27 ASSPRLRLADSYNEQF
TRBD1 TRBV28 ASSFEGAREQF
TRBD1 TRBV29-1 SVEATGVGDEQY
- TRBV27 ASSPRLPPYEQY
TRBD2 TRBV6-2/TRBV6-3 ASSPSGRPPYEQY
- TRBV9 ASSNPPGVWLDTQY
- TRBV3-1 ASSQVTASPEAF
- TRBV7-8 ASSLEGWNYGYT
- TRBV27 ASSQSGIYNEQF
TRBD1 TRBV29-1 SVGGTGGAGETQY
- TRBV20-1 SASAGVGQPQH
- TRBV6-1 ASSMTRQAGNTIY
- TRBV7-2 ASSLVGGMSSYKQY
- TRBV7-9 ASSLVAFNEQF
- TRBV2 ASSDGRDNYGYT
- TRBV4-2 ASSPNPGTMGNIQY
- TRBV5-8 ASSSRPGSQPQH
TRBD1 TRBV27 ASSLSAGTGGGIYEQY
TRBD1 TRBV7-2 ASSARQGGTEAF
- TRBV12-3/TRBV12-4 ASSSNRGGEKLF
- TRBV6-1 ASSLTARGILPQH
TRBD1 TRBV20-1 SASGDRGEAGANVLT
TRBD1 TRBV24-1 ATSDFRQGADPNTEAF
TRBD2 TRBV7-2 ASSSGTSGFLYEQY
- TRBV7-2 ASSPGGGGSWQETQY
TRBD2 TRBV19 ASSIRLSWEREGLDTQY
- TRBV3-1 ASSQDLVSEQY
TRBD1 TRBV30 ACRQGNNQPQH
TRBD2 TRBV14 ASSRTSGRITDTQY
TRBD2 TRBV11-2 ASSSGLADNEQF
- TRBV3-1 ASSQGGQGSDEQF
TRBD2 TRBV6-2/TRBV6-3 ASSYGTTNDTYNEQF
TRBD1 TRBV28 ASSAWGGGTASNYGYT
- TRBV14 ASSQEGLLSTDTQY
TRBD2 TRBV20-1 SARLIGGRVSAYNEQF
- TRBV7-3 ASSLRALTGVPTQGNEQF